This record concerns one T cell receptor (beta chain) sequence. This clone was recorded only once. This clone's antigen is unknown. Base-call qualities are not available, and no considerably larger clone is one nucleotide away. From its cysteine to its phenylalanine, the CDR3 spans 14 amino acids. Only the CDR3 DNA stays, 42 bases, in frame from base 1. Sequences MDHEN (CDR1) and SYDVKM (CDR2) are obtained from the germline V gene. The germline V end is reduced by 5 bases and the J end by 5 bases; junction bases left unmatched: 7. Participants in the prospective study were enrolled through a virtual design, were aged roughly 18 to 90 years, and lived in 24 United States geographic areas. In the prospective study, cohorts were assigned on the basis of participant-reported clinical history obtained from a screening survey and a study questionnaire. In the prospective study, whole blood, serum and a nasopharyngeal or oropharyngeal swab were collected from each participant by mobile phlebotomists. Additional blood draws and questionnaires over an approximately two-month period could optionally be provided by prospective study participants. Before DNA extraction, blood samples from the prospective study were shipped at room temperature or frozen.

The data were taken from a study of blood T cell repertoires in COVID-19 (dated by TCRdb to between 2020 and 2021). Some background on the complete study: Samples covering the acute and convalescent phases of COVID-19 were provided by collaborators in the United States, Italy and Spain. A freely available public database, intended as a resource for researchers studying the immune response to SARS-CoV-2, is where the repertoires were released. The prospective study material was composed of cDNA or gDNA derived from T cells, B-cell-depleted T cells, or PBMCs. A de-identified subject ID, COVID-19 status, age in years and sex were almost always included in the sample metadata. Subjects who had been exposed to COVID-19, were actively infected with it, or had recovered from it provided the deeply sampled blood TCRbeta repertoires that made up the dataset. Where HLA class I and class II types were available, the types were taken from metadata supplied by the sample provider, not from assay-based typing. Samples came from the ongoing ImmuneRACE study (first 160 participants) plus 1,254 subjects from 6 global collaborators. Beyond this particular receptor, the publication reports: The quantity of clinical and demographic metadata differed by source and by participant and was supplied without curation.

TCRbeta CDR3 regions were amplified from genomic DNA using the immunoSEQ Assay, a bias-controlled multiplex PCR. The authors' pipeline ran thus. The number of nucleated cells in each sample was estimated from the amplification of reference gene primers within the assay. Sequence reads were collapsed and filtered to measure the absolute abundance of every unique TCRbeta CDR3 rearrangement. For each sample, productive Simpson clonality was calculated as the square root of Simpson's diversity index over productive rearrangements. As stored in TCRdb, this immuneACCESS dataset retains in-frame rearrangements with V and J assigned. A fraction of the clones does not appear; measured against another copy, unresolved V genes explain less than half of the discrepancy, and the remainder lacks a known reason. The V and J calls and clone size come from that table; D and trimming were worked out from the DNA. The sample data list some 190,000 clones, and about 77% of these were observed just once. Clones ranked in the top ten supply roughly a sixth of the sample.

This TCR was sampled from a woman aged 45-60 years with acute COVID-19. The chain is made from TRBV28 and TRBJ1-2; TRBD1 fits 8 bases in the junction. The sample comprised PBMCs or T cells enriched from blood (not recorded which). CDR3 reads: CASSGQGVRYGYTF. The nucleotides read TGTGCCAGCAGTGGACAGGGAGTGAGGTATGGCTACACCTTC.